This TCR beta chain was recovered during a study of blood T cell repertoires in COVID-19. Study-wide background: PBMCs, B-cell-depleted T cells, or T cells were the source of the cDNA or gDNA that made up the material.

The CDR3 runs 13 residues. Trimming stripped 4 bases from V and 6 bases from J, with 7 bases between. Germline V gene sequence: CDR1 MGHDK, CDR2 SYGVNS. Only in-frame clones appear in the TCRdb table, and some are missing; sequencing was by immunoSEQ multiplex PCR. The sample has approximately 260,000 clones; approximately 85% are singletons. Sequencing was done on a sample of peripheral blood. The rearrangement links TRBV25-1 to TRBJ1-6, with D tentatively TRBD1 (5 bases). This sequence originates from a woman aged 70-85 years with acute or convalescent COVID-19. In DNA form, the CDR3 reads TGTGCCAGCAGTGTCCAGGGTAATTCACCCCTCCACTTT. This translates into CASSVQGNSPLHF.